Each of the 21 T cell receptor beta chains below was sequenced from the same sample in a study of blood T cell repertoires in COVID-19 (dated by TCRdb to the early 2020s). Receptor libraries were prepared by the immunoSEQ multiplex PCR assay. Held by TCRdb, this immuneACCESS table contains in-frame sequences only and omits some clones. Under half of the omission traces to an unresolved V gene where checked; the cause of the rest is unknown. Recorded for this sample are about 260,000 clones; 70% to 90% of them occurred a single time. The ten largest account for approximately 0.9% of the sample. The sample taken for sequencing was PBMCs or T cells enriched from blood (not recorded which). These receptors were collected from a man aged 45-60 years who had been exposed to COVID-19.

The chain employs TRBV5-1 and TRBJ1-2; D is unclear. With 4 bases removed from V and 5 bases from J, the gap between germline ends came to 9 bases. CDR3 length: 12 amino acids. Germline-derived CDR1 and CDR2 are SGHRS and YFSETQ. The CDR3 protein is CASSPGSYGYTF. The CDR3 DNA reads as TGCGCCAGCAGCCCGGGATCGTATGGCTACACCTTC. Filled out from reference TRBV5-1 and TRBJ1-2, the complete variable domain reads KAGVTQTPRYLIKTRGQQVTLSCSPISGHRSVSWYQQTPGQGLQFLFEYFSETQRNKGNFPGRFSGRQFSNSRSEMNVSTLELGDSALYLCASSPGSYGYTFGSGTRLTVV.

This chain uses TRBV9 with TRBJ2-5; D is undetermined. Deletions cut 0 bases from V and 4 bases from J, with 7 bases between. The CDR3 has 13 amino acids. Germline CDR1 and CDR2: SGDLS and YYNGEE. The CDR3 region is CASSVGPPETQYF. In DNA form, the CDR3 reads TGTGCCAGCAGCGTAGGGCCCCCAGAGACCCAGTACTTC.

This chain links TRBV6-5 with TRBJ2-7; 8 positions match TRBD1. Trimming removed 5 bases from V and 3 bases from J; junction bases left unmatched: 6. Looked up from germline, CDR1 is MNHEY and CDR2 is SVGAGI. This CDR3 contains 14 residues. This CDR3 reads CASSPRDRYYEQYF. The CDR3 DNA follows: TGTGCCAGCAGTCCCCGGGACAGGTACTACGAGCAGTACTTC.

The J gene is TRBJ2-1, the V gene TRBV19, with a weak D call TRBD1 (5 bases). Germline values: CDR1 LNHDA, CDR2 SQIVND (reference sequence). Trimming removed 7 bases at V and 7 bases at J, with 14 bases between. There are 13 residues in the CDR3. The CDR3 sequence is CASTTQGRNEQFF. The CDR3 DNA reads TGTGCCAGTACCACCCAGGGTCGGAATGAGCAGTTCTTC. Full variable domain (remainder filled in from reference TRBV19 and TRBJ2-1): DGGITQSPKYLFRKEGQNVTLSCEQNLNHDAMYWYRQDPGQGLRLIYYSQIVNDFQKGDIAEGYSVSREKKESFPLTVTSAQKNPTAFYLCASTTQGRNEQFFGPGTRLTVL.

The chain combines TRBV12-3 or TRBV12-4 with TRBJ2-3; unclear D gene. The ends were cut back, 3 bases at V and 10 bases at J, with 11 bases in the middle. CDR3 length equals 12 residues. The CDR3 protein is CASSFLRSAQYF. For the CDR3, the DNA is TGTGCCAGCAGTTTTTTAAGAAGCGCGCAGTATTTT.

This chain joins TRBV6-4 and TRBJ2-7; D ambiguous. The CDR3 is 13 amino acids. The ends were cut back, 6 bases at V and 4 bases at J, with 13 bases in the middle. Germline lookup yields CDR1 MRHNA and CDR2 SNTAGT. This CDR3 reads CASRFPRFYEQYV. The CDR3 DNA reads as TGTGCCAGCAGGTTTCCGAGATTTTACGAGCAGTACGTC.

The chain joins TRBV25-1 to TRBJ1-3, with a weak D call TRBD1 (6 bases). The germline CDR1 and CDR2 sequences are MGHDK and SYGVNS. V gave up 8 bases and J gave up 4 bases, with 12 bases separating them. This CDR3 has 13 amino acids. The CDR3 DNA sequence: TGTGCCAGCTCACTCGGACAGGGAAACACCATATATTTT. This gives the protein CASSLGQGNTIYF.

The chain combines TRBV3-1 (or the pseudogene TRBV3-2) with TRBJ1-6; 7 bases are shared with TRBD1. V lost 8 bases and J lost 5; bases outside the gene matches: 0. The CDR3 spans 12 residues. CDR1 is LGHDT, CDR2 YNNKEL, per germline (reference sequence). CDR3 loop: CASGTDNSPLHF. CDR3 sequence (DNA): TGTGCCAGCGGGACAGATAATTCACCCCTCCACTTT.

The chain employs TRBV9 and TRBJ2-3, with 7 nucleotides matching TRBD1. The CDR3 sequence is 16 residues long. Trimming took 3 bases from V and 6 from J; bases not matched to a gene: 13. Per the germline V gene, CDR1 is SGDLS and CDR2 is YYNGEE. CDR3 nucleotide sequence: TGTGCCAGCAGCGCAACCGGGACAGCCGGATGGGATACGCAGTATTTT. It yields the protein CASSATGTAGWDTQYF.

The chain uses TRBV7-2 and TRBJ2-1; 14 bases fit TRBD2. The CDR3 covers 15 residues. V lost 5 bases to trimming and J lost 8 bases; unmatched junction nucleotides: 5. The germline V gene has CDR1 SGHTA and CDR2 FQGNSA. The CDR3 nucleotides read TGTGCCAGCAGCCCCGGACTAGCGGGAGGCTATGAGCAGTTCTTC. Its protein is CASSPGLAGGYEQFF. Together with reference TRBV7-2 and TRBJ2-1, the CDR3 gives the full variable domain: GAGVSQSPSNKVTEKGKDVELRCDPISGHTALYWYRQSLGQGLEFLIYFQGNSAPDKSGLPSDRFSAERTGGSVSTLTIQRTQQEDSAVYLCASSPGLAGGYEQFFGPGTRLTVL.

The CDR3 sequence: CASSPGGGLDQPQHF. The CDR3 DNA is TGTGCCAGCAGCCCCGGGGGGGGCTTAGATCAGCCCCAGCATTTT. The chain recombines TRBV7-9 with TRBJ1-5; D might be TRBD1 (6 bases). This CDR3 contains 15 residues. V lost 5 bases to trimming and J lost 5 bases, with 16 bases between them. Per germline, CDR1 SEHNR and CDR2 FQNEAQ (reference sequence). Filled out from reference TRBV7-9 and TRBJ1-5, the complete variable domain reads DTGVSQNPRHKITKRGQNVTFRCDPISEHNRLYWYRQTLGQGPEFLTYFQNEAQLEKSRLLSDRFSAERPKGSFSTLEIQRTEQGDSAMYLCASSPGGGLDQPQHFGDGTRLSIL.

V is TRBV5-1 and J is TRBJ1-2; 7 bases match TRBD1. Germline CDR1 reads SGHRS; CDR2 reads YFSETQ. With 4 bases clipped from V and 0 bases from J, the junction kept 9 bases outside the gene matches. The CDR3 is 16 amino acids. This CDR3 reads CASSGMDRLTNYGYTF. The CDR3 DNA follows: TGCGCCAGCAGCGGGATGGACAGGCTGACTAACTATGGCTACACCTTC. The variable domain in full, completed from reference TRBV5-1 and TRBJ1-2, reads KAGVTQTPRYLIKTRGQQVTLSCSPISGHRSVSWYQQTPGQGLQFLFEYFSETQRNKGNFPGRFSGRQFSNSRSEMNVSTLELGDSALYLCASSGMDRLTNYGYTFGSGTRLTVV.

V usage is TRBV28 and J usage is TRBJ2-1, with D hard to call. V was pared by 2 bases and J by 7 bases, with 6 bases between. From germline, CDR1 is MDHEN and CDR2 SYDVKM. The CDR3 has 12 amino acids. CDR3 protein: CASSLLFNEQFF. The CDR3 DNA reads TGTGCCAGCAGTTTACTCTTTAATGAGCAGTTCTTC.

The chain has TRBV11-2 and TRBJ1-1, with 9 positions matching TRBD1. Trimming took 0 bases from V and 0 from J; bases not matched to a gene: 5. This CDR3 has 17 amino acids. Germline values: CDR1 SGHAT, CDR2 FQNNGV. CDR3 residues: CASSLEGQGGMNTEAFF. The CDR3 bases are TGTGCCAGCAGCTTAGAGGGACAGGGAGGAATGAACACTGAAGCTTTCTTT.

This clone is a singleton in its sample. V and J are TRBV25-1 and TRBJ2-5; D ambiguous. Trimming pared 10 bases from V and 10 bases from J, leaving 19 bases between. CDR3 length: 12 amino acids. Germline assignment: CDR1 MGHDK and CDR2 SYGVNS. Written as DNA, the CDR3 is TGTGCCACCGCCTCCAGCCCCCGAGGCCAGTACTTC. The encoded protein is CATASSPRGQYF.

The genes are TRBV18 and TRBJ2-5; TRBD2 might be the D (5 bases). The germline gives CDR1 KGHSH, CDR2 LQKENI. This CDR3 is 14 amino acids long. V lost 5 bases, J lost 3 bases, and 13 bases lay in between. CDR3 coding DNA: TGTGCCAGCTCAATCCTCGGGAAGAAAGAGACCCAGTACTTC. It translates to CASSILGKKETQYF.

This chain links TRBV20-1 with TRBJ2-3; 8 nucleotides agree with TRBD2. The CDR3 length is 11 residues. Looked up from germline, CDR1 is DFQATT and CDR2 is SNEGSKA (reference sequence). The CDR3 sequence: CRAGVIDTQYF. CDR3 nucleotide sequence: TGCAGAGCGGGAGTAATAGATACGCAGTATTTT.

J is TRBJ1-6 and V is TRBV5-1; 10 nucleotides match TRBD1. The ends lost 4 bases at V and 14 bases at J; junction bases unmatched: 12. Germline V gene data show CDR1 as SGHRS and CDR2 as YFSETQ. The CDR3 has 15 residues. DNA of the CDR3: TGCGCCAGCAGCCCCGGGGACAGGGGAGACGTGTCCCTCCACTTT. Residues: CASSPGDRGDVSLHF.

The rearrangement links TRBV2 to TRBJ1-1; no clear D. Between the trimmed V and J ends, which lost 4 bases and 3 bases, there was a span of 15 bases. CDR1 SNHLY and CDR2 FYNNEI come from the germline V gene. The CDR3 totals 15 residues. The CDR3 DNA reads TGTGCCAGCAGTGGTGGGAGGGTGCGGGACACTGAAGCTTTCTTT. It codes for CASSGGRVRDTEAFF.

This rearrangement joins TRBV7-9 to TRBJ2-7, with 7 bases aligning to TRBD2. Losses at the gene ends were 1 base for V and 0 bases for J; bases not matched to a gene: 9. Germline values: CDR1 SEHNR, CDR2 FQNEAQ (reference sequence). CDR3 length equals 17 residues. The CDR3 DNA reads TGTGCCAGCAGCTTAGTGTTGAGGACTAGTCTCTCCTACGAGCAGTACTTC. This gives the protein CASSLVLRTSLSYEQYF.

The V call is TRBV9, the J call TRBJ2-2; perhaps TRBD2 as D (5 bases). Trimming removed 3 bases from V and 0 bases from J, with 6 bases in between. This CDR3 contains 14 residues. Germline lookup yields CDR1 SGDLS and CDR2 YYNGEE. CDR3 sequence reads: CASSDGTNTGELFF. DNA for the CDR3: TGTGCCAGCAGCGACGGGACGAACACCGGGGAGCTGTTTTTT.